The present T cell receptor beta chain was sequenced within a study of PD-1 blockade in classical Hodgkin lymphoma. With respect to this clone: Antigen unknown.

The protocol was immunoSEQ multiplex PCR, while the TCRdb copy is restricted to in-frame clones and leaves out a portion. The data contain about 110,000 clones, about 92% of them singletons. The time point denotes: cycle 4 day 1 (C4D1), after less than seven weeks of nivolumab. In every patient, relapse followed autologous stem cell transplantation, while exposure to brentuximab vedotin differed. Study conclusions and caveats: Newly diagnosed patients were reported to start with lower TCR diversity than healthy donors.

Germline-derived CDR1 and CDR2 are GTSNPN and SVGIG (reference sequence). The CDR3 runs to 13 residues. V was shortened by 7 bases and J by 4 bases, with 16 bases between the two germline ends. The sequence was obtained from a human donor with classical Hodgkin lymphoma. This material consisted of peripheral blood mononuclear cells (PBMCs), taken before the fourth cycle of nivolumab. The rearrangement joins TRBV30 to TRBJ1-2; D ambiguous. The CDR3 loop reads CASTNPFPYGYTF. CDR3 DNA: TGTGCCTCGACGAACCCATTTCCCTATGGCTACACCTTC.